The 32 T cell receptor beta chains below were found in one sample sequenced in a study of blood T cell repertoires in COVID-19. Method: immunoSEQ multiplex PCR; TCRdb's copy keeps in-frame clones and lacks some. The sample carries 200,000 to 250,000 clones, about 80% recorded once. The sample comprised PBMCs or T cells enriched from blood (not recorded which). These receptors originate from a middle-aged woman with acute COVID-19.

The chain joins TRBV5-6 to TRBJ2-5; D is unclear. CDR3 size: 13 residues. Trimming cost V 0 bases and J 2 bases, with 5 bases left between them. In germline, CDR1 is SGHDT, CDR2 YYEEEE. CDR3 residues: CASSLARQETQYF. The DNA for the CDR3 is TGTGCCAGCAGCTTGGCTCGGCAAGAGACCCAGTACTTC.

The rearrangement uses TRBV14 and TRBJ1-1; no firm D call. This CDR3 spans 13 amino acids. Germline-derived CDR1 and CDR2 are SGHDN and FVKESK. The V and J ends lost 1 base and 9 bases respectively, with 12 bases between them. CDR3 loop: CASSQGAELKAFF. Written as DNA, the CDR3 is TGTGCCAGCAGCCAAGGGGCAGAGCTCAAAGCTTTCTTT.

The chain joins TRBV15 to TRBJ2-2; 7 bases line up with TRBD1. Germline trimming cut 9 bases from V and 5 bases from J; bases unmatched to any gene: 9. The CDR3 is 14 amino acids. CDR1 is LNHNV and CDR2 is YYDKDF in the germline V gene (reference sequence). CDR3 nucleotides: TGTGCCACTATTGAGGGGGCGAGGACCGGGGAGCTGTTTTTT. It is translated as CATIEGARTGELFF.

The chain couples TRBV28 to TRBJ1-3; D is unclear. The V end was cut by 1 base, the J end by 2 bases, with 9 bases between. The CDR3 has 15 amino acids. Germline V lookup: CDR1 MDHEN, CDR2 SYDVKM. CDR3 nucleotides: TGTGCCAGCAGTTTATTTTACGGAGCTGGAAACACCATATATTTT. Its protein product is CASSLFYGAGNTIYF.

The rearrangement links TRBV20-1 to TRBJ2-1, with 8 bases fitting TRBD2. The CDR3 has 17 residues. With V trimmed by 3 bases and J by 0 bases, 10 bases remained unmatched. Germline V CDR1 and CDR2: DFQATT, SNEGSKA (reference sequence). The CDR3 sequence is CSASSSGGLSSYNEQFF. CDR3 nucleotides: TGCAGTGCTAGTTCCAGCGGGGGCCTAAGCTCCTACAATGAGCAGTTCTTC.

This rearrangement joins TRBV19 to TRBJ2-7; D possibly corresponds to TRBD2 (6 bases). Trimming removed 5 bases at V and 3 bases at J, with 14 bases between. CDR1 LNHDA and CDR2 SQIVND come from the germline V gene (reference sequence). CDR3 length: 14 amino acids. CDR3 DNA: TGTGCCAGTAGTCCGAGGGACTTCTACTACGAGCAGTACTTC. This codes for CASSPRDFYYEQYF.

The V call is TRBV10-1, the J call TRBJ2-2; TRBD2 matches at 9 bases. After removal of 3 bases from V and 6 bases from J, the junction contained 8 bases not matched to a gene. This CDR3 is 16 amino acids long. Germline-derived CDR1 and CDR2 are WNHNN and SYGVQD (reference sequence). In DNA, the CDR3 is TGCGCCAGCAGTGAAGGCGGGGGGGCTTTGGCCGGGGAGCTGTTTTTT. This gives the protein CASSEGGGALAGELFF.

The chain joins TRBV12-5 to TRBJ2-1; 12 bases align to TRBD2. Germline CDR1 reads LGHNT; CDR2 reads FRNRAP. The ends lost 1 base at V and 3 bases at J; junction bases unmatched: 7. This CDR3 has 18 amino acids. CDR3 loop: CASGLALAGGPIYNEQFF. The CDR3 DNA is TGTGCTAGTGGTTTGGCCCTAGCGGGAGGGCCTATCTACAATGAGCAGTTCTTC.

V is TRBV9 and J is TRBJ2-5, with a weak D call TRBD2 (5 bases). V lost 3 bases and J 5 bases, leaving 14 bases between the germline ends. Germline-derived CDR1 and CDR2 are SGDLS and YYNGEE. There are 14 residues in the CDR3. The CDR3 reads CASSGGSTGETQYF. The CDR3 DNA follows: TGTGCCAGCAGCGGCGGGTCGACTGGGGAGACCCAGTACTTC. Full variable domain (outside the CDR3, taken from reference TRBV9 and TRBJ2-5): DSGVTQTPKHLITATGQRVTLRCSPRSGDLSVYWYQQSLDQGLQFLIQYYNGEERAKGNILERFSAQQFPDLHSELNLSSLELGDSALYFCASSGGSTGETQYFGPGTRLLVL.

The chain combines TRBV5-4 with TRBJ1-1; 10 nucleotides line up with TRBD1. V shed 4 bases and J 1 base; nucleotides not matched to a gene: 7. CDR3 length: 16 residues. Germline-derived CDR1 and CDR2 are SGHNT and YYREEE (reference sequence). The CDR3 region is CASSPGTGAGNTEAFF. The CDR3 DNA is TGTGCCAGCAGCCCGGGGACAGGGGCAGGGAACACTGAAGCTTTCTTT.

The rearrangement joins TRBV28 to TRBJ2-5, with 8 bases matching TRBD1. Looked up from germline, CDR1 is MDHEN and CDR2 is SYDVKM. The CDR3 spans 19 residues. Trimming at V came to 4 bases and at J to 2 bases, leaving 18 bases not matched to a gene. This CDR3 reads CASSSLGVWGQGAQETQYF. The CDR3 bases are TGTGCCAGCAGTTCCCTGGGTGTTTGGGGGCAGGGGGCACAAGAGACCCAGTACTTC. Complete variable domain (other parts from reference TRBV28 and TRBJ2-5): DVKVTQSSRYLVKRTGEKVFLECVQDMDHENMFWYRQDPGLGLRLIYFSYDVKMKEKGDIPEGYSVSREKKERFSLILESASTNQTSMYLCASSSLGVWGQGAQETQYFGPGTRLLVL.

The chain is built from TRBV27 and TRBJ2-3; the match to TRBD1 covers 8 bases. The CDR3 runs 14 residues. The germline V gene encodes CDR1 MNHEY and CDR2 SMNVEV (reference sequence). V lost 3 bases and J lost 6; bases outside the gene matches: 5. This CDR3 reads CASSFQGARDTQYF. In DNA form, the CDR3 reads TGTGCCAGCAGTTTCCAGGGGGCTAGGGATACGCAGTATTTT.

V usage is TRBV5-1 and J usage is TRBJ2-1; maybe TRBD1 (5 bases). The CDR3 contains 14 residues. Germline CDR1 SGHRS, CDR2 YFSETQ. Trimming took 0 bases from V and 4 from J, leaving 8 bases between them. The CDR3 DNA follows: TGCGCCAGCAGCTTGGCGACAGAATACAATGAGCAGTTCTTC. This encodes CASSLATEYNEQFF.

The rearrangement joins TRBV7-8 to TRBJ1-5; TRBD1 matches 7 bases. V was pared by 5 bases and J by 5 bases, with 6 bases of the junction left unmatched. Per germline, CDR1 SGHVS and CDR2 FQNEAQ. CDR3 length equals 14 residues. The CDR3 is CASSRGTVDQPQHF. The CDR3 bases are TGTGCCAGCAGCCGAGGGACAGTAGATCAGCCCCAGCATTTT. The whole variable domain, filled in from reference TRBV7-8 and TRBJ1-5, reads GAGVSQSPRYKVAKRGQDVALRCDPISGHVSLFWYQQALGQGPEFLTYFQNEAQLDKSGLPSDRFFAERPEGSVSTLKIQRTQQEDSAVYLCASSRGTVDQPQHFGDGTRLSIL.

This sequence joins TRBV18 and TRBJ1-5; possible D gene TRBD1, 6 bases. Germline CDR1 is KGHSH and CDR2 is LQKENI. CDR3 length equals 13 residues. Trimming pared 4 bases from V and 4 bases from J, leaving 8 bases between. The CDR3 DNA reads as TGTGCCAGCTCACTCCAGGGGAATCAGCCCCAGCATTTT. The encoded protein is CASSLQGNQPQHF.

The genes are TRBV7-3 and TRBJ1-6, with TRBD1 matching over 7 bases. CDR3 length: 14 residues. Trimming at V came to 4 bases and at J to 6 bases, leaving 3 bases not matched to a gene. Germline CDR1 and CDR2: SGHTA and FQGTGA. CDR3: CASSYGTANSPLHF. Written as DNA, the CDR3 is TGTGCCAGCAGCTACGGGACAGCTAATTCACCCCTCCACTTT.

This chain connects TRBV29-1 to TRBJ2-7; 11 nucleotides agree with TRBD1. Germline loops: CDR1 SQVTM, CDR2 ANQGSEA. This CDR3 contains 13 residues. V lost 7 bases and J lost 4; bases outside the gene matches: 6. Here the CDR3 DNA reads TGCAGCGCTTGGGACAGGGGGGCTTACGAGCAGTACTTC. Its protein product is CSAWDRGAYEQYF.

This clone appeared once. The V and J genes are TRBV20-1 and TRBJ1-1, with D unresolved. This CDR3 is 9 amino acids long. CDR1 is DFQATT and CDR2 is SNEGSKA in the germline V gene (reference sequence). V dropped 1 base and J dropped 13 bases, with 7 bases sitting between them. CDR3 sequence: CSARVAGFF. In DNA, the CDR3 is TGCAGTGCTAGAGTGGCGGGTTTCTTT.

This clone was recorded many times. The V and J genes are TRBV19 and TRBJ2-1; 9 bases match TRBD2. Looked up from germline, CDR1 is LNHDA and CDR2 is SQIVND (reference sequence). CDR3 length: 14 amino acids. Losses at the gene ends were 6 bases for V and 5 bases for J; bases not matched to a gene: 5. The CDR3 DNA sequence: TGTGCCAGTAGCCCAAGCGGGAGGAACAATGAGCAGTTCTTC. Encoded protein: CASSPSGRNNEQFF.

This rearrangement joins TRBV10-3 to TRBJ1-5, with D possibly TRBD1 on 6 matching bases. This CDR3 is 13 amino acids long. Germline CDR1 is ENHRY and CDR2 is SYGVKD. With 10 bases removed from V and 2 bases from J, the gap between germline ends came to 12 bases. The CDR3 sequence is CATAGDGNQPQHF. The CDR3 nucleotides are TGTGCCACCGCAGGGGATGGCAATCAGCCCCAGCATTTT.

The chain couples TRBV30 to TRBJ2-7; the match to TRBD1 covers 9 bases. V lost 3 bases to trimming and J lost 2 bases; unmatched junction nucleotides: 2. The CDR3 contains 13 residues. CDR1 and CDR2 from the germline V gene are GTSNPN and SVGIG (reference sequence). The DNA for the CDR3 is TGTGCCTGGAGAAGACAGGGGGCCTACGAGCAGTACTTC. Its protein product is CAWRRQGAYEQYF.

The chain has TRBV5-5 and TRBJ1-2; maybe TRBD1 (6 bases). Germline-derived CDR1 and CDR2 are SGHKS and YYEKEE (reference sequence). This CDR3 contains 17 residues. The V end lost 0 bases, the J end lost 4 bases, and 19 bases lay between the germline ends. The CDR3 coding sequence is TGTGCCAGCAGCTTGGGCGGGGGACACGGATCGCTCTATGGCTACACCTTC. This codes for CASSLGGGHGSLYGYTF.

The chain is built from TRBV18 and TRBJ2-5; the D is unclear. The CDR3 has 12 amino acids. The germline CDR1 and CDR2 sequences are KGHSH and LQKENI. V dropped 6 bases and J dropped 2 bases, with 7 bases sitting between them. The CDR3 DNA follows: TGTGCCAGCTCGATCACACAAGAGACCCAGTACTTC. This codes for CASSITQETQYF.

The chain has TRBV7-2 and TRBJ1-5; tentative D call: TRBD1 (6 bases). CDR1 is SGHTA, CDR2 FQGNSA, per germline. Trimming left V 5 bases short and J 5 bases short, with 16 bases between. The CDR3 has 15 amino acids. The DNA of the CDR3 is TGTGCCAGCAGCCAACTGCCAGGGGCAGATCAGCCCCAGCATTTT. Its translation: CASSQLPGADQPQHF.

This chain connects TRBV20-1 to TRBJ1-2; D not resolved. The CDR3 extends over 11 amino acids. CDR1 DFQATT and CDR2 SNEGSKA come from the germline V gene (reference sequence). V was trimmed by 6 bases and J by 6 bases, leaving 11 bases between them. CDR3 in amino acids: CSAIARHGYTF. DNA for the CDR3: TGCAGTGCGATAGCTCGGCATGGCTACACCTTC.

The gene calls are TRBV12-3 or TRBV12-4 and TRBJ2-7, with D possibly TRBD1 on 6 matching bases. V was cut by 3 bases and J by 11 bases, with 17 bases left in between. The CDR3 extends over 13 amino acids. In DNA form, the CDR3 reads TGTGCCAGCAGTTTGGGTAGGGGGAGCGGCGAGTACTTC. Protein sequence: CASSLGRGSGEYF.

J is TRBJ1-2 and V is TRBV10-2; perhaps TRBD1 as D (5 bases). Germline CDR1 WSHSY, CDR2 SAAADI. CDR3 size: 12 residues. Trimming pared 3 bases from V and 3 bases from J, leaving 5 bases between. The CDR3 region is CASSDRDYGYTF. The CDR3 nucleotides read TGCGCCAGCAGTGACAGGGACTATGGCTACACCTTC.

The chain joins TRBV6-5 to TRBJ1-2; 8 positions match TRBD1. The germline V gene has CDR1 MNHEY and CDR2 SVGAGI. Trimming cost V 7 bases and J 8 bases; bases outside gene matches: 15. This CDR3 is 15 amino acids long. The DNA of the CDR3 is TGTGCCAGCACCAACAACCAGGGGGCGCTTCGCGGCTACACCTTC. Encoded protein: CASTNNQGALRGYTF.

The chain joins TRBV5-6 to TRBJ2-6; 7 bases are a match to TRBD1. The CDR3 length is 16 residues. With V trimmed by 4 bases and J by 2 bases, 6 bases remained unmatched. Per germline, CDR1 SGHDT and CDR2 YYEEEE. CDR3 sequence reads: CASSIRGGAGANVLTF. CDR3 nucleotides: TGTGCCAGCAGCATCAGAGGGGGCGCTGGGGCCAACGTCCTGACTTTC.

V usage is TRBV18 and J usage is TRBJ1-6, with TRBD1 matching over 8 bases. Germline loops: CDR1 KGHSH, CDR2 LQKENI. The CDR3 length is 18 residues. V dropped 2 bases and J dropped 5; count of bases not matched to a gene: 11. The CDR3 region has the DNA TGTGCCAGCTCACCAGCCACTCCAGGGGGCCGTAATAATTCACCCCTCCACTTT. This sequence encodes CASSPATPGGRNNSPLHF.

The CDR3 region has the DNA TGTGCCAGTAGTACGGTAGCCGGTGGCGGAAACATTCAGTACTTC. This translates into CASSTVAGGGNIQYF. The chain employs TRBV19 and TRBJ2-4, with unresolved D. The CDR3 contains 15 residues. Trimming took off 4 bases at V and 6 bases at J, with 16 bases between the two ends. The germline V gene encodes CDR1 LNHDA and CDR2 SQIVND (reference sequence).

In this sample, this clone turned up a few times. The genes are TRBV5-1 and TRBJ1-1; the match to TRBD1 covers 9 bases. CDR1 SGHRS and CDR2 YFSETQ come from the germline V gene. V lost 0 bases to trimming and J lost 2 bases; unmatched junction nucleotides: 5. The CDR3 length is 16 residues. CDR3 nucleotide sequence: TGCGCCAGCAGCTTGGGACAGGGGGTAGGTAACACTGAAGCTTTCTTT. Translating gives CASSLGQGVGNTEAFF.